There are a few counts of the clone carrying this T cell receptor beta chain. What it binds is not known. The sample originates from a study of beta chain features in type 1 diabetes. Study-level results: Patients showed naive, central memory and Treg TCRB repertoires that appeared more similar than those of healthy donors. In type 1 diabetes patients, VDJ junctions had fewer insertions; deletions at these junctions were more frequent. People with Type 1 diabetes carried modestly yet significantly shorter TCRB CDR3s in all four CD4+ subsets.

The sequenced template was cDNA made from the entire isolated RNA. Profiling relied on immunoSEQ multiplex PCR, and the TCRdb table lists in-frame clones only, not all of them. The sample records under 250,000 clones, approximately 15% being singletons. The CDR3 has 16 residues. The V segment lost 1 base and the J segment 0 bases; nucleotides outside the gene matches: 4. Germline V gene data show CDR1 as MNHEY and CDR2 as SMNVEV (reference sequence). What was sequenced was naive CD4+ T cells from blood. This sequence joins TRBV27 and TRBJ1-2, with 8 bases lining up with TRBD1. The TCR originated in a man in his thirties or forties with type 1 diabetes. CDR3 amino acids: CASSLYRGEANYGYTF. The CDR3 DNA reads TGTGCCAGCAGTTTATACAGGGGGGAAGCTAACTATGGCTACACCTTC.